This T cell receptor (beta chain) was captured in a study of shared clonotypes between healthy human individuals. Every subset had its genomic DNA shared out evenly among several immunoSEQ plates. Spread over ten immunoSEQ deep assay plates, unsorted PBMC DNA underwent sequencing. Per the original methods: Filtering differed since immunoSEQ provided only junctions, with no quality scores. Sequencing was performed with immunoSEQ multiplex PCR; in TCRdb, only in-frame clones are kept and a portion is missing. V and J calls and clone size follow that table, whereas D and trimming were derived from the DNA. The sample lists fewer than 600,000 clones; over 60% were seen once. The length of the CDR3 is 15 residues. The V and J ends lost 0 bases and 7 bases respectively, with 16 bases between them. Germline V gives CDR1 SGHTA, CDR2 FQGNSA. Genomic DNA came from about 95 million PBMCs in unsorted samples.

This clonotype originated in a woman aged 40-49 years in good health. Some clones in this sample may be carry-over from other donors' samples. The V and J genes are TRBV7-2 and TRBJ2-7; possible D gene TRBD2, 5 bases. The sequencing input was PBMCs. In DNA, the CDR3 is TGTGCCAGCAGCTTAGCCGGGATCCCCCCTTATGAGCAGTACTTC. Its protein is CASSLAGIPPYEQYF. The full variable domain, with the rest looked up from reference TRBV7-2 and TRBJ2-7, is GAGVSQSPSNKVTEKGKDVELRCDPISGHTALYWYRQSLGQGLEFLIYFQGNSAPDKSGLPSDRFSAERTGGSVSTLTIQRTQQEDSAVYLCASSLAGIPPYEQYFGPGTRLTVT.